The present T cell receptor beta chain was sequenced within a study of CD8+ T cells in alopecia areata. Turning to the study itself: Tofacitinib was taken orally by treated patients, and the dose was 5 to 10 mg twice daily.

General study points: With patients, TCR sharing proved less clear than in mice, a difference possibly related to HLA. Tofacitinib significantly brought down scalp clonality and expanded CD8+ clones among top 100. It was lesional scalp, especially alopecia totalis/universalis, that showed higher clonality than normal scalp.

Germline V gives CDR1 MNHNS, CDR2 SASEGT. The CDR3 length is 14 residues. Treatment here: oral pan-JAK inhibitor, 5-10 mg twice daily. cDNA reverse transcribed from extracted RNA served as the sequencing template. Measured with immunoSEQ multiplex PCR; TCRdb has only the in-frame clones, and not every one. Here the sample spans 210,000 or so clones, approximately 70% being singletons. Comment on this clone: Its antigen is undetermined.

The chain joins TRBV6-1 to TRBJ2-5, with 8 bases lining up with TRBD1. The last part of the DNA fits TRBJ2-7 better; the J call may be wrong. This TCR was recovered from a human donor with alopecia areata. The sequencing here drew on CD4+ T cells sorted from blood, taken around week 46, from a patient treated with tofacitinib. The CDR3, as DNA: TGTGCCAGCAGTAGAGGACAGGGCGGCTACGAGCAGTACTTC. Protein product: CASSRGQGGYEQYF.